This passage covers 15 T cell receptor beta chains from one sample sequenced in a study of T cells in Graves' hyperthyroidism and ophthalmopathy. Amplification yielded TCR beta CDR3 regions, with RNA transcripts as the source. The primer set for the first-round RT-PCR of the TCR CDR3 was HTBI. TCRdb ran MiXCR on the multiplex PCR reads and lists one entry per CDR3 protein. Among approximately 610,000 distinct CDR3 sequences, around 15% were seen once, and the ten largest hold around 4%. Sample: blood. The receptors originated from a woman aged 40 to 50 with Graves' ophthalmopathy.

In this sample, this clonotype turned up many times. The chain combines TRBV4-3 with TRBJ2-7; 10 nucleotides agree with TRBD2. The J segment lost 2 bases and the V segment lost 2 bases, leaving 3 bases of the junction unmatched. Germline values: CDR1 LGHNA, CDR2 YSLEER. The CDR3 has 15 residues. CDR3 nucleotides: TGCGCCAGCAGCCAAAGAGCGGGAGGGCCCTACGAGCAGTACTTC. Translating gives CASSQRAGGPYEQYF.

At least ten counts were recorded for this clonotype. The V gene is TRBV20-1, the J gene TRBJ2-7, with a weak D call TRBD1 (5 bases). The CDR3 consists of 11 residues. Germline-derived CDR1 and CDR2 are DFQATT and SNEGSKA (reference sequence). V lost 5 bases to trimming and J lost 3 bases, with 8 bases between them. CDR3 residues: CSAAQGYEQYF. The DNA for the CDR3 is TGCAGTGCTGCTCAGGGCTACGAGCAGTACTTC.

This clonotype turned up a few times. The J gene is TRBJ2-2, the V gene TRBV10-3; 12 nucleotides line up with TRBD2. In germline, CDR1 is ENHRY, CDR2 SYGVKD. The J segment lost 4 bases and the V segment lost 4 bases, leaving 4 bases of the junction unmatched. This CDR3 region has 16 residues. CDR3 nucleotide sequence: TGTGCCATCAGTGCAGGACTAGCGGGACTCACCGGGGAGCTGTTTTTT. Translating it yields CAISAGLAGLTGELFF.

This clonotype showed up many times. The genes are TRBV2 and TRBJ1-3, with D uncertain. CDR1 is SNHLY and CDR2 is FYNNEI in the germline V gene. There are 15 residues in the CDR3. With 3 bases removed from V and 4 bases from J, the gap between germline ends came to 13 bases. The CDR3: CASSDRRREGNTIYF. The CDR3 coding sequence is TGTGCCAGCAGTGACAGGCGACGGGAGGGAAACACCATATATTTT.

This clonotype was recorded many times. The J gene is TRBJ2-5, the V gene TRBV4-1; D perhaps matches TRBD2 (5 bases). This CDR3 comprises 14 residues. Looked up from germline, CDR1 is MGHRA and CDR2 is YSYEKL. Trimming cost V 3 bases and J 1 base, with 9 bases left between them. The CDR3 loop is CASSHRDIQETQYF. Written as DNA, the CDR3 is TGCGCCAGCAGCCATCGGGATATCCAAGAGACCCAGTACTTC.

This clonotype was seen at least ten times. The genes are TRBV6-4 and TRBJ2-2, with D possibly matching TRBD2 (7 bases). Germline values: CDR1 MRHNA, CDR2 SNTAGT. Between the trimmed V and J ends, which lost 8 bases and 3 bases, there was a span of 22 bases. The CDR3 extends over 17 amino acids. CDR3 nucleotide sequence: TGTGCCAGCCTTCGGGGGGCACCTTGGACGTACACCGGGGAGCTGTTTTTT. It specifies CASLRGAPWTYTGELFF.

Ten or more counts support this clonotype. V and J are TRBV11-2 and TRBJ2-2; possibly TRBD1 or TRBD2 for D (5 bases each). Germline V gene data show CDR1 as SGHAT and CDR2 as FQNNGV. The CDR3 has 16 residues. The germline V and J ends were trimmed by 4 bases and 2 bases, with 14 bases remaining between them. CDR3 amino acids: CASSSTGTLNTGELFF. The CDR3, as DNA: TGTGCCAGCAGCTCGACCGGGACGTTAAACACCGGGGAGCTGTTTTTT.

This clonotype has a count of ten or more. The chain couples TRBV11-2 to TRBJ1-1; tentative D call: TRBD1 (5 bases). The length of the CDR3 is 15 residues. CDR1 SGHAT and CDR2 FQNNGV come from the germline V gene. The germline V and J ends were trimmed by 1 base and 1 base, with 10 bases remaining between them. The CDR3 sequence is CASSLVRGPNTEAFF. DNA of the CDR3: TGTGCCAGCAGCTTAGTGAGGGGTCCGAACACTGAAGCTTTCTTT.

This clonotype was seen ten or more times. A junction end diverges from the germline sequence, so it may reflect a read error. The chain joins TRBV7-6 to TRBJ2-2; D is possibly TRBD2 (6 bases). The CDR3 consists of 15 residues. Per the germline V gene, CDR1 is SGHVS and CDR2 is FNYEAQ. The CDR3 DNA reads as TGTGCCAGCAGCCCGTTAGCGGTGAACATCGGGGAGCTGTTTTTT. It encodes CASSPLAVNIGELFF.

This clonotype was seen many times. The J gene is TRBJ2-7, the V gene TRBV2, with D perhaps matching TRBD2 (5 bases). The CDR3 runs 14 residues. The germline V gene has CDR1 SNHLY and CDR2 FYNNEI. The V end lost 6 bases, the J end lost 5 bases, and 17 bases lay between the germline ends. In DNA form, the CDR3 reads TGTGCCAGCAGAGTAGACTCCGCCGGGGACGAGCAGTACTTC. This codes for CASRVDSAGDEQYF.

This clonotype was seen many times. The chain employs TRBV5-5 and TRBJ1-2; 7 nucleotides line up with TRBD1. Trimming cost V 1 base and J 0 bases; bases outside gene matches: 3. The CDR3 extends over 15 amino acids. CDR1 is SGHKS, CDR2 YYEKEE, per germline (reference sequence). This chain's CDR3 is CASSLQGQTNYGYTF. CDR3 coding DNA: TGTGCCAGCAGCTTGCAGGGACAGACTAACTATGGCTACACCTTC.

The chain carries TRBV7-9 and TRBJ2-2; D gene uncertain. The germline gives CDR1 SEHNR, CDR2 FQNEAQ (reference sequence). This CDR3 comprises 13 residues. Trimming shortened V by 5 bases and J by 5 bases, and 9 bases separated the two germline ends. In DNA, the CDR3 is TGTGCCAGCAGCCCTGTCCGGACCGGGGAGCTGTTTTTT. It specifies CASSPVRTGELFF.

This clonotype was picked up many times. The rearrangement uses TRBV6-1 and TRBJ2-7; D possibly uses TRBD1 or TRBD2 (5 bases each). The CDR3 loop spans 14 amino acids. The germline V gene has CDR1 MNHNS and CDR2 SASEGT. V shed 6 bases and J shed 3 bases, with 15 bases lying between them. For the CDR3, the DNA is TGTGCCAGCAGCGAGAATGGGGGAAGCTACGAGCAGTACTTC. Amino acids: CASSENGGSYEQYF.

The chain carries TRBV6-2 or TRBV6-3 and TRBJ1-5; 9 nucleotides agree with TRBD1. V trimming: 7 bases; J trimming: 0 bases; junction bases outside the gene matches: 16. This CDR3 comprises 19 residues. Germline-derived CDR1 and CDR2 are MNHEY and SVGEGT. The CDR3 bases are TGTGCCAGCACCATACGCCTCCGGGACAGGGCTTATAGCAATCAGCCCCAGCATTTT. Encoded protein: CASTIRLRDRAYSNQPQHF.

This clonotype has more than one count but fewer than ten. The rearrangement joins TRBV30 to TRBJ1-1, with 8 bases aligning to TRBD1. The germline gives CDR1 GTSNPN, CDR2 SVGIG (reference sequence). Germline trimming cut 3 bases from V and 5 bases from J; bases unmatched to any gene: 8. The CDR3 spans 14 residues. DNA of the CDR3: TGTGCCTGGAGAGCCGACAGGGGTAGTACTGAAGCTTTCTTT. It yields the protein CAWRADRGSTEAFF.